This T cell receptor beta chain was recovered during a study of blood T cell repertoires in COVID-19. Overall study context: Collection of acute and convalescent COVID-19 samples took place in the United States, Italy and Spain.

The CDR3 runs to 15 residues. The V end lost 2 bases, the J end lost 0 bases, and 10 bases lay between the germline ends. Per the germline V gene, CDR1 is SGHRS and CDR2 is YFSETQ. As originally analysed: From reference gene primer amplification, estimates of nucleated cell counts were derived. Assay: immunoSEQ multiplex PCR; the TCRdb copy retains only in-frame clones and omits some. V, J and clone size reflect that table, while D and trimming were determined from the DNA. The table lists some 22,000 clones, around 89% of them singletons. The sequenced sample consisted of peripheral blood. The chain joins TRBV5-1 to TRBJ2-3; D not resolved. The receptor comes from a human donor with active COVID-19. The donor label of this sample is uncertain. This CDR3 reads CASSLVAESTDTQYF. The CDR3 region has the DNA TGCGCCAGCAGCTTAGTGGCGGAAAGCACAGATACGCAGTATTTT.